These 17 T cell receptor beta chains came from one sample sequenced in a study of T cells in Graves' hyperthyroidism and ophthalmopathy (dated by TCRdb to the late 2010s). Receptor libraries were prepared by multiplex PCR. The sequencing machine was an Illumina HiSeq 2000. The TCR beta CDR3 regions were amplified from RNA transcripts. For the first round of RT-PCR on the TCR CDR3, the HTBI primer set was used together with the Qiagen OneStep RT-PCR kit. TCRdb took the public reads, trimmed them with fastp at Q25, ran MiXCR for clone calling and kept in-frame beta chains. Rows are unified per CDR3 protein, each entry keeping the most common DNA and genes. The sample data list fewer than 700,000 distinct CDR3 sequences, and 15% to 20% of these were observed just once. Approximately 15% of the sample is held by the ten biggest clonotypes. Sequenced: blood. All receptors come from a woman aged 18-29 years with Graves' ophthalmopathy.

In this sample, this clonotype turned up many times. The chain has TRBV28 and TRBJ1-1; 8 bases agree with TRBD1. The CDR3 totals 16 residues. Germline V lookup: CDR1 MDHEN, CDR2 SYDVKM. V shed 7 bases, J shed 1 base, and the junction held 11 bases outside the gene matches. The CDR3 spells CASTEQTGAGNTEAFF. The CDR3 coding sequence is TGTGCCAGCACCGAACAGACAGGGGCGGGGAACACTGAAGCTTTCTTT.

This clonotype was counted ten times or more. This rearrangement joins TRBV27 to TRBJ2-2; 10 nucleotides match TRBD1. The CDR3 spans 15 residues. The J segment lost 4 bases and the V segment lost 6 bases, leaving 5 bases of the junction unmatched. The germline CDR1 and CDR2 sequences are MNHEY and SMNVEV (reference sequence). The CDR3 protein is CASRRQGAGTGELFF. Written as DNA, the CDR3 is TGTGCCAGCAGAAGACAGGGGGCTGGCACCGGGGAGCTGTTTTTT.

This clonotype has ten or more counts. The chain employs TRBV7-3 and TRBJ1-1; 8 nucleotides align to TRBD1. The V and J ends lost 6 bases and 1 base, in that order; junction bases with no gene match: 4. This CDR3 comprises 14 residues. Germline V gives CDR1 SGHTA, CDR2 FQGTGA. The CDR3, as DNA: TGTGCCAGCAGTTTTGGGACAGGGAACACTGAAGCTTTCTTT. The encoded protein is CASSFGTGNTEAFF.

V gene TRBV19 combines with J gene TRBJ1-1; weak D call: TRBD1 (6 bases). CDR1 LNHDA and CDR2 SQIVND come from the germline V gene (reference sequence). This CDR3 region has 15 residues. The V gene lost 4 bases and the J gene lost 1 base, with 13 bases spanning the gap. The CDR3: CASSTPRTANTEAFF. The DNA of the CDR3 is TGTGCCAGTAGTACCCCCCGGACAGCGAACACTGAAGCTTTCTTT. Full variable domain (outside the CDR3, taken from reference TRBV19 and TRBJ1-1): DGGITQSPKYLFRKEGQNVTLSCEQNLNHDAMYWYRQDPGQGLRLIYYSQIVNDFQKGDIAEGYSVSREKKESFPLTVTSAQKNPTAFYLCASSTPRTANTEAFFGQGTRLTVV.

This clonotype was seen more than once but under ten times. The rearrangement uses TRBV15 and TRBJ2-2; the match to TRBD1 covers 8 bases. Germline CDR1 LNHNV, CDR2 YYDKDF (reference sequence). Unmatched junction bases numbered 5, after V lost 6 bases and J lost 2 bases. The CDR3 has 15 residues. CDR3 bases: TGTGCCACCAGTCCACAGGGGGAAAACACCGGGGAGCTGTTTTTT. It yields the protein CATSPQGENTGELFF.

Many counts were recorded for this clonotype. CDR3 amino acids: CASSVDPLGDEQFF. The CDR3 bases are TGTGCCAGCAGCGTAGATCCCCTTGGGGATGAGCAGTTCTTC. The J gene is TRBJ2-1, the V gene TRBV9; D unclear. Trimming left V 0 bases short and J 8 bases short, with 12 bases between. The germline V gene encodes CDR1 SGDLS and CDR2 YYNGEE. This CDR3 comprises 14 residues.

In its sample, this clonotype was seen many times. The chain employs TRBV20-1 and TRBJ2-2; D uncertain. The germline gives CDR1 DFQATT, CDR2 SNEGSKA (reference sequence). V was shortened by 0 bases and J by 3 bases, with 14 bases between the two germline ends. The CDR3 totals 16 residues. CDR3 protein: CSARDWNRKDTGELFF. CDR3 nucleotide sequence: TGCAGTGCTAGAGATTGGAATAGGAAAGACACCGGGGAGCTGTTTTTT.

The chain links TRBV28 to TRBJ2-2; either TRBD1 or TRBD2 may supply D (6 bases each). There are 15 residues in the CDR3. The V end lost 8 bases, the J end lost 1 base, and 14 bases lay between the germline ends. Germline lookup yields CDR1 MDHEN and CDR2 SYDVKM. The DNA of the CDR3 is TGTGCCAGCGTCCGAGGGGGAGGGAACACCGGGGAGCTGTTTTTT. This codes for CASVRGGGNTGELFF.

This clonotype was picked up a small number of times. The CDR3: CASSEGAGRNTEAFF. In DNA form, the CDR3 reads TGTGCCAGCAGTGAAGGGGCAGGGCGGAACACTGAAGCTTTCTTT. The chain recombines TRBV6-1 with TRBJ1-1, with TRBD1 as a possible D gene (5 bases). Germline-derived CDR1 and CDR2 are MNHNS and SASEGT. The CDR3 is made up of 15 amino acids. Trimming stripped 1 base from V and 1 base from J, with 10 bases between.

This rearrangement joins TRBV7-2 to TRBJ1-2, with D possibly matching TRBD1 (5 bases). This CDR3 is 14 amino acids long. Germline values: CDR1 SGHTA, CDR2 FQGNSA. The V gene lost 3 bases and the J gene lost 8 bases, with 16 bases spanning the gap. The CDR3: CASSFAGPFSGYTF. CDR3 bases: TGTGCCAGCAGCTTTGCAGGGCCCTTCAGCGGCTACACCTTC.

Many counts were recorded for this clonotype. DNA for the CDR3: TGTGCCTGGAGTTCAGGCGGGGACACTGAAGCTTTCTTT. Protein sequence: CAWSSGGDTEAFF. The V gene is TRBV30, the J gene TRBJ1-1; no definite D call. Trimming cost V 2 bases and J 3 bases, with 10 bases left between them. The CDR3 has 13 amino acids. The germline gives CDR1 GTSNPN, CDR2 SVGIG (reference sequence). The entire variable domain, with the rest obtained from reference TRBV30 and TRBJ1-1, is as follows: SQTIHQWPATLVQPVGSPLSLECTVEGTSNPNLYWYRQAAGRGLQLLFYSVGIGQISSEVPQNLSASRPQDRQFILSSKKLLLSDSGFYLCAWSSGGDTEAFFGQGTRLTVV.

This chain joins TRBV20-1 and TRBJ2-7; 7 bases are a match to TRBD1. This CDR3 contains 13 residues. Germline V CDR1 and CDR2: DFQATT, SNEGSKA (reference sequence). The V segment lost 3 bases and the J segment 3 bases; nucleotides outside the gene matches: 5. CDR3 sequence reads: CSASRDSFYEQYF. The CDR3 coding sequence is TGCAGTGCTAGCCGGGACAGCTTCTACGAGCAGTACTTC.

This clonotype came up a few times. V and J are TRBV11-3 and TRBJ2-3; no definite D call. The CDR3 contains 13 residues. Trimming took 3 bases from V and 4 from J, leaving 8 bases between them. Looked up from germline, CDR1 is SGHNT and CDR2 is YENEEA. The chain's CDR3 is CASSFTDSDTQYF. In DNA form, the CDR3 reads TGTGCCAGCAGCTTCACAGACTCAGATACGCAGTATTTT.

The chain uses TRBV4-1 and TRBJ2-2; perhaps TRBD2 as D (6 bases). V gave up 1 base and J gave up 4 bases, with 10 bases separating them. The CDR3 has 15 residues. The V gene's germline CDR1 is MGHRA and CDR2 YSYEKL. The chain's CDR3 is CASSQGQGGTGELFF. DNA for the CDR3: TGCGCCAGCAGCCAAGGCCAGGGAGGCACCGGGGAGCTGTTTTTT.

This clonotype was recorded many times. The V gene is TRBV28, the J gene TRBJ1-1; 10 bases are shared with TRBD1. J lost 5 bases, V lost 2 bases, and 8 bases had no gene match. CDR3 size: 16 residues. Germline V CDR1 and CDR2: MDHEN, SYDVKM. The CDR3 nucleotides are TGTGCCAGCAGTTTAGACAGGGGGCGAGGGCGGACTGAAGCTTTCTTT. Protein sequence: CASSLDRGRGRTEAFF.

This clonotype was observed many times. V is TRBV2 and J is TRBJ1-2; 8 bases agree with TRBD1. Germline V gives CDR1 SNHLY, CDR2 FYNNEI. Trimming at V came to 6 bases and at J to 7 bases, leaving 4 bases not matched to a gene. This CDR3 has 12 amino acids. The CDR3: CASRVDRGGYTF. The DNA of the CDR3 is TGTGCCAGCAGGGTTGACAGGGGTGGCTACACCTTC.

This clonotype appeared many times. The rearrangement links TRBV7-9 to TRBJ2-7; 9 bases fit TRBD2. V shed 3 bases, J shed 5 bases, and the junction held 5 bases outside the gene matches. Germline CDR1 reads SEHNR; CDR2 reads FQNEAQ (reference sequence). CDR3 length: 14 residues. In nucleotides, the CDR3 is TGTGCCAGCAGCTTTGGCGGGAGGGCCCACGAGCAGTACTTC. It specifies CASSFGGRAHEQYF.